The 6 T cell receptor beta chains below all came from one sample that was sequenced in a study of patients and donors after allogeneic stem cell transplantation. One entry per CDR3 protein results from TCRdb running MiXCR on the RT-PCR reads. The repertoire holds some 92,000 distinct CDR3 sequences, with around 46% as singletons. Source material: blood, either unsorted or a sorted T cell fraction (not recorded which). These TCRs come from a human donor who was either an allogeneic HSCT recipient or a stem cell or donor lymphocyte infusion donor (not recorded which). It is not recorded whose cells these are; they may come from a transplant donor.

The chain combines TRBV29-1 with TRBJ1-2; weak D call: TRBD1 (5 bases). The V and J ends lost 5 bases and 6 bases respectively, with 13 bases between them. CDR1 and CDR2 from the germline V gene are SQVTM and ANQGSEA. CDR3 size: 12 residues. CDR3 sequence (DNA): TGCAGCGTTCTTGCCAGGGAGGATGGCTACACCTTC. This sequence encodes CSVLAREDGYTF. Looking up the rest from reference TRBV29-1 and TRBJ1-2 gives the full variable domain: SAVISQKPSRDICQRGTSLTIQCQVDSQVTMMFWYRQQPGQSLTLIATANQGSEATYESGFVIDKFPISRPNLTFSTLTVSNMSPEDSSIYLCSVLAREDGYTFGSGTRLTVV.

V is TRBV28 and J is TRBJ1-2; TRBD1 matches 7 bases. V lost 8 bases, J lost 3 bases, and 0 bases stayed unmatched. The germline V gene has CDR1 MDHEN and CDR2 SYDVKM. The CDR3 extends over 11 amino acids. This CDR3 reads CASGQDYGYTF. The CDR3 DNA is TGTGCCAGCGGACAGGACTATGGCTACACCTTC.

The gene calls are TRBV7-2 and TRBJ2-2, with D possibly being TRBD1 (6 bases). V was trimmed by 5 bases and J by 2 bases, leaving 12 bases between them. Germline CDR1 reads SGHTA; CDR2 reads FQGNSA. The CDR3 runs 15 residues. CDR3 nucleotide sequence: TGTGCCAGCAGCCCCTGGGACAAAAACACCGGGGAGCTGTTTTTT. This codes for CASSPWDKNTGELFF.

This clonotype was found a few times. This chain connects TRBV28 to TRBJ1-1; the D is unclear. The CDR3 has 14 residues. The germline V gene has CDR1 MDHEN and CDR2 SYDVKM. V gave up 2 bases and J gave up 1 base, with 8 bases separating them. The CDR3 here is CASSLGGENTEAFF. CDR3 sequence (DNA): TGTGCCAGCAGTTTAGGAGGAGAGAACACTGAAGCTTTCTTT.

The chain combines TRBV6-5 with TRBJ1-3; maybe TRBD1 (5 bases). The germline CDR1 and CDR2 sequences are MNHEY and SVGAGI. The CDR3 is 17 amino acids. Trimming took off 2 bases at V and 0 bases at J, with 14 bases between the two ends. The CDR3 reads CASSYGGAASSGNTIYF. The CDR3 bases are TGTGCCAGCAGTTACGGAGGGGCCGCTAGCTCTGGAAACACCATATATTTT.

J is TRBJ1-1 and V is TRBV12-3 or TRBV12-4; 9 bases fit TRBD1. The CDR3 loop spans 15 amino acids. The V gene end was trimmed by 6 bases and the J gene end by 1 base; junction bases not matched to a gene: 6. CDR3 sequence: CASSPQGAKNTEAFF. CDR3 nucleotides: TGTGCCAGCAGCCCACAGGGGGCTAAGAACACTGAAGCTTTCTTT.